The present T cell receptor beta chain was sequenced within a study of blood T cell repertoires in COVID-19. The study drew participants aged about 18 to 89 years from 20 to 30 US areas. Participant-reported clinical history was the basis for cohort assignment. Among Cohort 3 donors, those recovered had two negative PCRs, clearance, or symptom resolution. Per germline, CDR1 MDHEN and CDR2 SYDVKM. The CDR3 runs 14 residues. V was trimmed by 6 bases and J by 4 bases, leaving 15 bases between them. Data came from immunoSEQ multiplex PCR; TCRdb stores just in-frame clones and leaves some out. Among some 250,000 clones, approximately 85% were seen once, and the ten largest hold approximately 2%.

The TCR originated in a woman between 45 and 65 years old who had recovered from COVID-19. The material sequenced was PBMCs or T cells enriched from blood (not recorded which). J is TRBJ1-2 and V is TRBV28; D remains ambiguous. The CDR3 nucleotides are TGTGCCAGCAGCCTCGACCTGGGAGGCTATGGCTACACCTTC. Translation gives CASSLDLGGYGYTF.